This paragraph reports one TCR beta chain. The antigen is undetermined. The protocol was immunoSEQ multiplex PCR, while the TCRdb copy is restricted to in-frame clones and leaves out a portion. The sample lists 110,000 or so clones, about nine tenths occurring once. The data stem from a study of identifying expanded T cells in peripheral blood. Findings and caveats of the study: Over about two and four weeks, about 15 and 19 clones changed, versus around 1.3 between replicates.

The germline V gene encodes CDR1 LNHDA and CDR2 SQIVND (reference sequence). V shed 5 bases, J shed 5 bases, and the junction held 7 bases outside the gene matches. The CDR3 has 15 residues. Material: blood. J is TRBJ2-7 and V is TRBV19; 12 nucleotides match TRBD2. The sequence was obtained from a person aged 18 to 70 in good health. DNA of the CDR3: TGTGCCAGTAGTTCCCTAGCGGGGGGGCTGGACGAGCAGTACTTC. It translates to CASSSLAGGLDEQYF.